This passage covers 27 T cell receptor beta chains from one sample sequenced in a study of blood T cell repertoires in COVID-19. Measured with immunoSEQ multiplex PCR; TCRdb has only the in-frame clones, and not every one. The table lists 150,000 to 180,000 clones, about 88% of them singletons. Sample: peripheral blood. These receptor sequences come from a woman aged 55-75 years with COVID-19, enrolled during active disease.

The chain carries TRBV5-5 and TRBJ1-5; D gene unclear. The germline CDR1 and CDR2 sequences are SGHKS and YYEKEE (reference sequence). CDR3 length: 15 amino acids. V was shortened by 0 bases and J by 7 bases, with 14 bases between the two germline ends. The CDR3 DNA is TGTGCCAGCAGCTTGGTAGCCCTTCGGAACCAGCCCCAGCATTTT. Translated: CASSLVALRNQPQHF. Filled out from reference TRBV5-5 and TRBJ1-5, the complete variable domain reads DAGVTQSPTHLIKTRGQQVTLRCSPISGHKSVSWYQQVLGQGPQFIFQYYEKEERGRGNFPDRFSARQFPNYSSELNVNALLLGDSALYLCASSLVALRNQPQHFGDGTRLSIL.

The rearrangement joins TRBV7-3 to TRBJ2-1; maybe TRBD1 (6 bases). V was trimmed by 2 bases and J by 3 bases, leaving 8 bases between them. The CDR3 sequence is 14 residues long. Germline CDR1 SGHTA, CDR2 FQGTGA. This CDR3 is CASSLDRSYNEQFF. The CDR3 nucleotides read TGTGCCAGCAGCTTAGACAGGAGCTACAATGAGCAGTTCTTC.

The chain has TRBV19 and TRBJ1-6; TRBD1 agrees at 8 bases. CDR1 LNHDA and CDR2 SQIVND come from the germline V gene (reference sequence). Losses at the gene ends were 4 bases for V and 7 bases for J; bases not matched to a gene: 6. This CDR3 comprises 15 residues. CDR3 in amino acids: CASSTRDRPNSPLHF. The CDR3 DNA reads as TGTGCCAGTAGTACCCGGGACAGGCCGAATTCACCCCTCCACTTT.

The rearrangement links TRBV7-9 to TRBJ2-5; a possible D gene is TRBD2 (5 bases). There are 15 residues in the CDR3. V lost 5 bases and J 4 bases, leaving 17 bases between the germline ends. Germline V gene data show CDR1 as SEHNR and CDR2 as FQNEAQ (reference sequence). In DNA form, the CDR3 reads TGTGCCAGCAGCCTGAACCGGGGTCGGGGAGAGACCCAGTACTTC. Translation gives CASSLNRGRGETQYF.

The chain is built from TRBV5-4 and TRBJ1-2; 8 bases agree with TRBD1. Per germline, CDR1 SGHNT and CDR2 YYREEE (reference sequence). The length of the CDR3 is 16 residues. V shed 1 base, J shed 1 base, and the junction held 6 bases outside the gene matches. This chain's CDR3 is CASSLRQGARNYGYTF. The CDR3 DNA is TGTGCCAGCAGCTTGAGGCAGGGGGCCCGTAACTATGGCTACACCTTC.

The chain uses TRBV6-1 and TRBJ1-4, with a tentative D call TRBD1 (5 bases). The CDR3 length is 14 residues. V lost 2 bases, J lost 5 bases, and 9 bases lay in between. CDR1 and CDR2 from the germline V gene are MNHNS and SASEGT. The DNA of the CDR3 is TGTGCCAGCAGTGAACCGGGACTAAATGAAAAACTGTTTTTT. Its translation is CASSEPGLNEKLFF.

The chain joins TRBV5-5 to TRBJ1-2; D is unresolved. The CDR3 covers 13 residues. Germline V gives CDR1 SGHKS, CDR2 YYEKEE (reference sequence). The V end was cut by 6 bases, the J end by 0 bases, with 9 bases between. CDR3 DNA sequence: TGTGCCAGCAACAAGTTCCCTAACTATGGCTACACCTTC. Translating gives CASNKFPNYGYTF.

Comments on this clone: At one boundary the junction diverges from the germline segment, which might be a read error. The chain employs TRBV5-6 and TRBJ1-2; weak D call: TRBD1 (6 bases). Germline V lookup: CDR1 SGHDT, CDR2 YYEEEE. This CDR3 region has 16 residues. CDR3 sequence: CASSSSPRGGLGNSAF. CDR3 in DNA: TGTGCCAGCAGCTCGAGCCCAAGGGGGGGCCTGGGGAATTCGGCCTTC.

The genes are TRBV6-5 and TRBJ2-7; D gene unclear. Between the trimmed V and J ends, which lost 9 bases and 0 bases, there was a span of 12 bases. The length of the CDR3 is 13 residues. Germline CDR1 and CDR2: MNHEY and SVGAGI. CDR3 in DNA: TGTGCCAGTAATATGCGGAGCTCCTACGAGCAGTACGTC. Protein sequence: CASNMRSSYEQYV.

The chain couples TRBV10-2 to TRBJ1-3; D uncertain. The CDR3 covers 14 residues. V dropped 4 bases and J dropped 2 bases, with 9 bases sitting between them. Germline-derived CDR1 and CDR2 are WSHSY and SAAADI. CDR3 DNA sequence: TGCGCCAGCAGTGCTTACAGTACTGGAAACACCATATATTTT. Amino acid sequence: CASSAYSTGNTIYF.

The gene calls are TRBV29-1 and TRBJ1-1; D possibly corresponds to TRBD1 (5 bases). CDR1 is SQVTM, CDR2 ANQGSEA, per germline. The CDR3 runs to 14 residues. V lost 1 base and J lost 6, with 15 bases in between. In DNA, the CDR3 is TGCAGCGTTGAAGGGGTCAGGGTGCGCCCTGAAGCTTTCTTT. It specifies CSVEGVRVRPEAFF.

The V call is TRBV7-9, the J call TRBJ2-7; D may be TRBD2 (5 bases). CDR3 length: 13 amino acids. Per germline, CDR1 SEHNR and CDR2 FQNEAQ (reference sequence). Trimming pared 5 bases from V and 6 bases from J, leaving 14 bases between. The CDR3 loop is CASSETSAGEQYF. The CDR3, as DNA: TGTGCCAGCAGCGAAACGAGCGCGGGCGAGCAGTACTTC.

The chain couples TRBV5-1 to TRBJ1-1; 9 nucleotides align to TRBD1. Trimming took 4 bases from V and 1 from J; bases not matched to a gene: 17. Germline V gene lookup returns CDR1 SGHRS and CDR2 YFSETQ. The CDR3 has 19 amino acids. The CDR3 loop is CASSTYGTGFGVRNTEAFF. In nucleotides, the CDR3 is TGCGCCAGCAGCACATACGGGACAGGGTTTGGGGTACGGAACACTGAAGCTTTCTTT.

This CDR3 is CASSSGQGALNIQYF. The CDR3 nucleotides are TGTGCCAGCAGCTCGGGACAGGGGGCGCTTAACATTCAGTACTTC. This chain links TRBV7-2 with TRBJ2-4; 12 positions agree with TRBD1. The V segment lost 4 bases and the J segment 7 bases; nucleotides outside the gene matches: 5. The CDR3 sequence is 15 residues long. Germline V CDR1 and CDR2: SGHTA, FQGNSA.

The chain has TRBV30 and TRBJ1-6; tentative D call: TRBD1 (5 bases). The V end was cut by 2 bases, the J end by 1 base, with 15 bases between. This CDR3 comprises 17 residues. CDR1 GTSNPN and CDR2 SVGIG come from the germline V gene (reference sequence). The CDR3 DNA sequence: TGTGCCTGGAGTCCCGGGGGTGTTGGGTCCTATAATTCACCCCTCCACTTT. It yields the protein CAWSPGGVGSYNSPLHF. The full variable domain, with the rest looked up from reference TRBV30 and TRBJ1-6, is SQTIHQWPATLVQPVGSPLSLECTVEGTSNPNLYWYRQAAGRGLQLLFYSVGIGQISSEVPQNLSASRPQDRQFILSSKKLLLSDSGFYLCAWSPGGVGSYNSPLHFGNGTRLTVT.

The V call is TRBV18, the J call TRBJ1-3, with 9 nucleotides matching TRBD1. Germline V gene data show CDR1 as KGHSH and CDR2 as LQKENI. V shed 5 bases and J 4 bases; nucleotides not matched to a gene: 9. The CDR3 runs to 16 residues. Here the CDR3 DNA reads TGTGCCAGCTCAGGCCCGGGACAGGGTCCAGGAAACACCATATATTTT. Its translation: CASSGPGQGPGNTIYF.

This clone was counted a single time. The chain recombines TRBV25-1 with TRBJ2-7; 8 bases map to TRBD2. The germline CDR1 and CDR2 sequences are MGHDK and SYGVNS. The CDR3 has 13 amino acids. V was pared by 4 bases and J by 5 bases, with 4 bases of the junction left unmatched. The CDR3 DNA reads as TGTGCCAGCAGTGCGGGGGGGCGGAACGAGCAGTACTTC. Protein: CASSAGGRNEQYF.

A note on this clone: The same CDR3 is also encoded by other DNA sequences in this sample. This rearrangement joins TRBV7-3 to TRBJ1-1; D is possibly TRBD1 (6 bases). Trimming shortened V by 2 bases and J by 0 bases, and 7 bases separated the two germline ends. The CDR3 is made up of 14 amino acids. Germline V gene data show CDR1 as SGHTA and CDR2 as FQGTGA. The CDR3, as DNA: TGTGCCAGCAGCTTACAGGGGTTGAACACTGAAGCTTTCTTT. Its translation is CASSLQGLNTEAFF.

This chain uses TRBV6-2 or TRBV6-3 with TRBJ1-2, with D possibly matching TRBD1 (6 bases). Trimming cost V 6 bases and J 3 bases, with 17 bases left between them. The CDR3 extends over 15 amino acids. Germline values: CDR1 MNHEY, CDR2 SVGEGT. The CDR3 nucleotides are TGTGCCAGCAGCTTTCCAGGGGCGGCTTACTATGGCTACACCTTC. This gives the protein CASSFPGAAYYGYTF.

The CDR3 region is CASGTGVLLGPEAFF. CDR3 coding DNA: TGTGCCAGCGGGACAGGGGTCCTTCTAGGCCCTGAAGCTTTCTTT. The chain uses TRBV6-5 and TRBJ1-1, with 10 bases identical to TRBD1. The CDR3 is 15 amino acids. Germline CDR1 and CDR2: MNHEY and SVGAGI. V shed 8 bases, J shed 6 bases, and the junction held 12 bases outside the gene matches.

This clone came up once. The chain combines TRBV6-2 or TRBV6-3 with TRBJ1-2; 9 bases line up with TRBD1. The germline gives CDR1 MNHEY, CDR2 SVGEGT. V lost 6 bases and J lost 6; bases outside the gene matches: 5. The CDR3 has 13 residues. DNA of the CDR3: TGTGCCAGCAGCCACCGGACAGGGGATGGCTACACCTTC. It is translated as CASSHRTGDGYTF.

This chain connects TRBV5-1 to TRBJ2-1, with no clear D. Trimming pared 6 bases from V and 0 bases from J, leaving 10 bases between. Germline V gives CDR1 SGHRS, CDR2 YFSETQ. The CDR3 length is 14 residues. CDR3 in amino acids: CASKPASSYNEQFF. CDR3 bases: TGCGCCAGCAAACCAGCTAGCTCCTACAATGAGCAGTTCTTC.

This clone has more than one count but fewer than ten. The chain carries TRBV30 and TRBJ1-3; D is unclear. The CDR3 loop spans 13 amino acids. Trimming removed 8 bases from V and 4 bases from J, with 15 bases in between. CDR1 is GTSNPN, CDR2 SVGIG, per germline (reference sequence). Here the CDR3 reads CAVERYPGNTIYF. The CDR3 nucleotides are TGTGCCGTGGAGCGGTACCCCGGAAACACCATATATTTT.

This chain uses TRBV15 with TRBJ1-2, with a possible D match to TRBD1 (6 bases). CDR3 length equals 15 residues. V lost 0 bases to trimming and J lost 3 bases, with 11 bases between them. Germline assignment: CDR1 LNHNV and CDR2 YYDKDF (reference sequence). The CDR3 DNA reads as TGTGCCACCAGCAGAGATGGGCAGGGGTACTATGGCTACACCTTC. Translated, it gives CATSRDGQGYYGYTF.

This chain connects TRBV19 to TRBJ1-1; D uncertain. Germline V gene lookup returns CDR1 LNHDA and CDR2 SQIVND (reference sequence). CDR3 length equals 13 residues. The V gene lost 2 bases and the J gene lost 6 bases, with 10 bases spanning the gap. For the CDR3, the DNA is TGTGCCAGTAGTATAATCACGGAGTCTGAAGCTTTCTTT. This encodes CASSIITESEAFF. The full variable domain, its missing parts supplied by reference TRBV19 and TRBJ1-1, is DGGITQSPKYLFRKEGQNVTLSCEQNLNHDAMYWYRQDPGQGLRLIYYSQIVNDFQKGDIAEGYSVSREKKESFPLTVTSAQKNPTAFYLCASSIITESEAFFGQGTRLTVV.

The rearrangement joins TRBV19 to TRBJ1-1, with D possibly being TRBD1 (6 bases). V was pared by 6 bases and J by 7 bases, with 18 bases between. The CDR3 length is 14 residues. Germline V gene data show CDR1 as LNHDA and CDR2 as SQIVND (reference sequence). The CDR3 DNA sequence: TGTGCCAGTAGGCTGACAGGAAGTTTCAGTGAAGCTTTCTTT. This translates into CASRLTGSFSEAFF.

V usage is TRBV7-8 and J usage is TRBJ1-1; possible D gene TRBD1, 6 bases. CDR1 and CDR2 (germline): SGHVS, FQNEAQ. The CDR3 consists of 15 residues. Deletions cut 0 bases from V and 5 bases from J, with 13 bases between. Here the CDR3 reads CASSLARGGRTEAFF. The DNA of the CDR3 is TGTGCCAGCAGCTTAGCGAGAGGGGGAAGGACTGAAGCTTTCTTT.